A single sample gave rise to the 5 T cell receptor beta chains below, sequenced in a study of cytomegalovirus exposure and HLA in healthy donors. A multiplex PCR was run with 60 Vbeta primers and 13 Jbeta primers. Some clones are missing from TCRdb's copy, which holds only in-frame ones; the method was immunoSEQ multiplex PCR. The table shows around 110,000 clones, with 60% to 85% occurring only once. The sample taken for sequencing was PBMCs. These receptors all come from a woman younger than 35 in good health and CMV-seronegative.

This chain links TRBV9 with TRBJ2-3; no clear D gene. In germline, CDR1 is SGDLS, CDR2 YYNGEE. The CDR3 consists of 15 residues. Deletions cut 2 bases from V and 3 bases from J, with 13 bases between. CDR3 DNA sequence: TGTGCCAGCAGCGTTGCTGATTACATAACAGATACGCAGTATTTT. Its protein is CASSVADYITDTQYF.

The genes are TRBV2 and TRBJ2-5; a weak D match, TRBD1 (6 bases). The CDR3 sequence is 13 residues long. Trimming stripped 7 bases from V and 2 bases from J, with 11 bases between. CDR1 is SNHLY, CDR2 FYNNEI, per germline. The CDR3 here is CASMVTGQETQYF. DNA of the CDR3: TGTGCCAGCATGGTGACAGGACAAGAGACCCAGTACTTC.

The genes are TRBV7-2 and TRBJ1-1; 7 nucleotides align to TRBD1. This CDR3 has 15 amino acids. Germline trimming cut 5 bases from V and 5 bases from J; bases unmatched to any gene: 11. Germline V CDR1 and CDR2: SGHTA, FQGNSA. The CDR3 reads CASSTTGAWRTEAFF. The CDR3 nucleotides read TGTGCCAGCAGCACCACAGGGGCGTGGAGGACTGAAGCTTTCTTT.

The rearrangement links TRBV5-1 to TRBJ1-1; D is unclear. V lost 1 base and J 2 bases, leaving 12 bases between the germline ends. The CDR3 contains 15 residues. Germline V gene sequence: CDR1 SGHRS, CDR2 YFSETQ. This chain's CDR3 is CASSLFNGRNTEAFF. In DNA form, the CDR3 reads TGCGCCAGCAGCTTGTTTAATGGGCGTAACACTGAAGCTTTCTTT.

CDR3 nucleotide sequence: TGCGCCAGCAGCCAAGATTCAGGACTCGTTGGTGGCAATCAGCCCCAGCATTTT. It specifies CASSQDSGLVGGNQPQHF. This chain links TRBV4-1 with TRBJ1-5; D ambiguous. Germline V CDR1 and CDR2: MGHRA, YSYEKL. With 0 bases removed from V and 2 bases from J, the gap between germline ends came to 17 bases. This CDR3 comprises 18 residues.